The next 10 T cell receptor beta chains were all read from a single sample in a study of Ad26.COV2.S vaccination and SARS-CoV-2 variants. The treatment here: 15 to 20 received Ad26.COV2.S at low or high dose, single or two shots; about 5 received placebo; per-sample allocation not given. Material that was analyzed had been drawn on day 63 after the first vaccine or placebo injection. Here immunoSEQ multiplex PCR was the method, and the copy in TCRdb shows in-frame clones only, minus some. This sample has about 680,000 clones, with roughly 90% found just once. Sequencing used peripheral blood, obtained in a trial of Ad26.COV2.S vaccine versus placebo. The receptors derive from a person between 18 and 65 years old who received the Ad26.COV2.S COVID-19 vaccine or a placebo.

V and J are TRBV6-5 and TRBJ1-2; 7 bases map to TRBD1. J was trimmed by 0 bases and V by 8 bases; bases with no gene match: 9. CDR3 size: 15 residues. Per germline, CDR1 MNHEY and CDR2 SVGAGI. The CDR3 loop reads CASQRQGNANYGYTF. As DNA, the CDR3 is TGTGCCAGCCAGAGACAGGGTAATGCTAACTATGGCTACACCTTC.

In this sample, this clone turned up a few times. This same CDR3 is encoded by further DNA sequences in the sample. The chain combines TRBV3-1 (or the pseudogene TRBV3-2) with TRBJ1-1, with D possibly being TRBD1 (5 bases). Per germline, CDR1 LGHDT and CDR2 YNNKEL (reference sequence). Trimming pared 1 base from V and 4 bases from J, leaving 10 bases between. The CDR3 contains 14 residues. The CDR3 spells CASSQGDRATEAFF. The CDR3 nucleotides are TGTGCCAGCAGCCAAGGCGACAGAGCCACTGAAGCTTTCTTT.

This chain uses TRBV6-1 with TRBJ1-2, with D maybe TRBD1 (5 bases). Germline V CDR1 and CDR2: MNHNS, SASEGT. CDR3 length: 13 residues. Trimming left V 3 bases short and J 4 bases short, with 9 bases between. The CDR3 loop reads CASSDSDSYGYTF. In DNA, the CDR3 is TGTGCCAGCAGTGACAGTGACAGCTATGGCTACACCTTC.

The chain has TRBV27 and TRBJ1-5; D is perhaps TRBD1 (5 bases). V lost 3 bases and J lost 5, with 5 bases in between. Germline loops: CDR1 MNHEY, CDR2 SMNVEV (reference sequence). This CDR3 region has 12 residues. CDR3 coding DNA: TGTGCCAGCAGTTTCAGGGATCAGCCCCAGCATTTT. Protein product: CASSFRDQPQHF.

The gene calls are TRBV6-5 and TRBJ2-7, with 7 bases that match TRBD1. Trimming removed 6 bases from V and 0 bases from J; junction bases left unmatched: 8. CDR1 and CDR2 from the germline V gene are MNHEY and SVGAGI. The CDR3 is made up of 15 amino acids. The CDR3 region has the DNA TGTGCCAGCAGGCCCGGGACAGTCCACTCCTACGAGCAGTACTTC. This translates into CASRPGTVHSYEQYF.

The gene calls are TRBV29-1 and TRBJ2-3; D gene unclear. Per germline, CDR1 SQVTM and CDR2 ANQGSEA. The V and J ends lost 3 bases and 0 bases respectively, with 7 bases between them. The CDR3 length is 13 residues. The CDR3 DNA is TGCAGCGTTGACCTGGGGAGCACAGATACGCAGTATTTT. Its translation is CSVDLGSTDTQYF.

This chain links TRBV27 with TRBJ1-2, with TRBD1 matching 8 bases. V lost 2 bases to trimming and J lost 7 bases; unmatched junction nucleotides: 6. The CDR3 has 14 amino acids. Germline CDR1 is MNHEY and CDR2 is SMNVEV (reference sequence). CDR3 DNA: TGTGCCAGCAGTTTAGGGCAGGGGGCCGGTGGCTACACCTTC. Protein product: CASSLGQGAGGYTF.

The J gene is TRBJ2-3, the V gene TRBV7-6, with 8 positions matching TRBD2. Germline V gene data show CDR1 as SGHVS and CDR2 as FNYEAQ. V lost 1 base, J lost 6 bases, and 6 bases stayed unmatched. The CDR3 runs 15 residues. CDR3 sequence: CASSLVLRGEDTQYF. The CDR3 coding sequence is TGTGCCAGCAGCTTAGTTTTGCGGGGGGAGGATACGCAGTATTTT.

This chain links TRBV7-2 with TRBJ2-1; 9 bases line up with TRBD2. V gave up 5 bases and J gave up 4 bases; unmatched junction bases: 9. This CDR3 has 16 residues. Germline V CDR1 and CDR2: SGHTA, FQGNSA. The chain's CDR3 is CASSHFLAGKYNEQFF. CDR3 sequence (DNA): TGTGCCAGCAGCCACTTTCTAGCGGGGAAGTACAATGAGCAGTTCTTC. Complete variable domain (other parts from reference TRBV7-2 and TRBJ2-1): GAGVSQSPSNKVTEKGKDVELRCDPISGHTALYWYRQSLGQGLEFLIYFQGNSAPDKSGLPSDRFSAERTGGSVSTLTIQRTQQEDSAVYLCASSHFLAGKYNEQFFGPGTRLTVL.

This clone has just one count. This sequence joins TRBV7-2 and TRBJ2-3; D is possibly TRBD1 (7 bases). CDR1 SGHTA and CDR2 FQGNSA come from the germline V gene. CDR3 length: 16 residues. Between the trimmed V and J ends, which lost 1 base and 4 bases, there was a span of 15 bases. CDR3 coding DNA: TGTGCCAGCAGCTTAGGCCCCAGGGGGGCGCCAGATACGCAGTATTTT. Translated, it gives CASSLGPRGAPDTQYF.